The sequence of this T cell receptor beta chain was determined in a study of Ad26.COV2.S vaccination and SARS-CoV-2 variants (dated by TCRdb to the early 2020s). Concerning the study at large: Donors in the vaccine arm were drawn from COV1001, a phase I-IIa trial of Ad26.COV2.S in healthy adults that was multicentre, randomized, double-blind and placebo-controlled. Ad26.COV2.S was given intramuscularly at 5x10^10 or 1x10^11 viral particles, as a single shot or as two shots 56 days apart. TCRbeta repertoire sequencing served as the tool for gauging how specific and how broad the SARS-CoV-2-reactive T cell receptors were following Ad26.COV2.S vaccination. The TCR-sequenced set comprised approximately 32 samples: approximately 19 Ad26.COV2.S vaccine recipients, 5 placebo recipients and 8 SARS-CoV-2 convalescent individuals. Trial participants were randomized into five groups of five, in which low-dose or high-dose Ad26.COV2.S was given once or twice, or placebo was given on both occasions. Investigators did not know the trial group allocation while performing experiments and assessing outcomes.

This specimen's treatment or condition label, per the study, means: some 19 received Ad26.COV2.S at low or high dose, single or two shots; about 5 received placebo; per-sample allocation not given. Repertoires of vaccine and placebo recipients were sequenced from samples taken on day 63 after the first injection. Between 29 July and 7 August 2020, Cohort 1b enrolled some 25 adults aged 18-55 years at one site in Boston, USA. As a vaccine, Ad26.COV2.S was a replication-incompetent adenovirus type 26 vector that expressed a prefusion-stabilized SARS-CoV-2 spike protein derived from the original Wuhan strain. Here is what the overall study found, with its caveats: The study was not powered to compare responses between vaccine doses or regimens. Compared with placebo recipients, Ad26.COV2.S recipients showed higher spike-specific TCR breadth (P = 0.0014). Substantial breadth of spike-specific CD8+ and CD4+ T cell responses was reported after vaccination. It was noted by the authors that total T cell responses may have been underestimated by the TCR breadth and depth analyses. Comparable non-spike TCR breadth was observed between vaccine and placebo recipients, consistent with only spike being contained in the vaccine.

The germline V gene (reference sequence) sets CDR1 to SGHKS and CDR2 to YYEKEE. V is clipped by 5 bases and J by 8 bases, and the sequence between their germline boundaries is 13 bases long. Measured from the cysteine to the phenylalanine, the CDR3 is 13 residues long. Only CDR3 DNA is held: 39 bases, read in frame from base 1. The immunoSEQ Assay was used to sequence TCRbeta CDR3 regions. After extraction, genomic DNA underwent amplification by bias-controlled multiplex PCR, followed by high-throughput sequencing. The paper's data handling went like this. To quantify the absolute abundance of every unique TCRbeta CDR3 region, sequences were collapsed and filtered. Usable DNA was measured by amplifying reference genes present in all nucleated cells, and TCRbeta template counts were normalized to that usable DNA to estimate T cell fraction. Repertoire TCRs were annotated as SARS-CoV-2-specific when V gene, CDR3 amino acid sequence and J gene were exactly matched to a known reactive TCR set. The reference SARS-CoV-2 TCR set was obtained from MIRA and was filtered for enrichment in COVID-19-positive ImmuneCODE repertoires, whereby public or cross-reactive TCRs were removed. Drawing on the MIRA antigens, annotated TCRs were analysed further at the level of specific ORF or position within ORF. Depth was the summed frequency of annotated unique rearrangements, while breadth was defined as annotated unique rearrangements over total unique productive rearrangements. Two-sided Wilcoxon rank-sum tests were applied when comparing TCR breadth between groups. TCRdb retrieved this table from immuneACCESS and kept in-frame rearrangements only. Not all clones are present; in checked studies, unresolved V genes account for under half, and no reason is known for the remainder. The V and J calls and clone size come from that table; D and trimming were worked out from the DNA. Recorded for this sample are roughly 250,000 clones; around 88% of them occurred a single time. The ten largest clones take up about 2.7% of the sample.

The table lists this clone with a few counts. Its target antigen remains unknown. Base qualities are not at hand, and no much larger clone is one base apart. The sample here was peripheral blood, taken in a trial of Ad26.COV2.S vaccine versus placebo. The clonotype was recovered from a person aged 18-65 years who received the Ad26.COV2.S COVID-19 vaccine or a placebo. The sequence links TRBV5-5 to TRBJ1-4; a weak D assignment points to TRBD1 (5 bases agree). The CDR3 reads CASSFAWGEKLFF. The DNA sequence reads TGTGCCAGCAGTTTTGCATGGGGCGAAAAACTGTTTTTT.